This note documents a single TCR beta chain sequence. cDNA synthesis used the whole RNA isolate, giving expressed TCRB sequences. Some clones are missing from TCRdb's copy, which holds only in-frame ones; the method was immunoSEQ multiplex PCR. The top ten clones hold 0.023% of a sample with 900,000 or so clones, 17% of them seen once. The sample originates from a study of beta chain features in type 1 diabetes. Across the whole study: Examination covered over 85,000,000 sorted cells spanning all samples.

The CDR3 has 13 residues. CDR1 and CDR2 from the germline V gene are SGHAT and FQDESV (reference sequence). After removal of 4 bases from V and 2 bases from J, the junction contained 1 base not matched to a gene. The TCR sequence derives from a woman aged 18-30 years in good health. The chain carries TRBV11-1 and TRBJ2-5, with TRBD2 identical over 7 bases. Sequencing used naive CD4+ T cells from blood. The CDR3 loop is CASSSRGQETQYF. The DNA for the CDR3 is TGTGCCAGCAGCTCGCGGGGGCAAGAGACCCAGTACTTC. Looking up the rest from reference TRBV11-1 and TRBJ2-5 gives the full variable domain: EAEVAQSPRYKITEKSQAVAFWCDPISGHATLYWYRQILGQGPELLVQFQDESVVDDSQLPKDRFSAERLKGVDSTLKIQPAELGDSAMYLCASSSRGQETQYFGPGTRLLVL.